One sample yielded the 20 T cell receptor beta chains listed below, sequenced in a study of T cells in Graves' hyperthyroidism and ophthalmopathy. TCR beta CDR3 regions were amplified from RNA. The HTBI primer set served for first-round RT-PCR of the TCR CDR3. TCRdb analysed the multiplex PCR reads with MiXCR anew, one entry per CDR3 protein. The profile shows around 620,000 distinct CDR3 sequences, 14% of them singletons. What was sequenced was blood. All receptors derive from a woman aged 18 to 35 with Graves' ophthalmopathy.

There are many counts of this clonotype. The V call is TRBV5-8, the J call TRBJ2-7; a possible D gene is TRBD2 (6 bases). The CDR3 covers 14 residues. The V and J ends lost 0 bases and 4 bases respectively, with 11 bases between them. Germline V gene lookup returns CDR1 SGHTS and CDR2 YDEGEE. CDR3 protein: CASSLDGSRYEQYF. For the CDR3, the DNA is TGTGCCAGCAGCTTGGACGGGAGTCGGTACGAGCAGTACTTC.

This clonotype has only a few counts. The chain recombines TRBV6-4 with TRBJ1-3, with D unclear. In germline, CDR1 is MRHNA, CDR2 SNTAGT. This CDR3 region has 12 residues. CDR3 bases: TGTGTCGAAGGAAGACCGGGAAACACCATATATTTT. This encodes CVEGRPGNTIYF.

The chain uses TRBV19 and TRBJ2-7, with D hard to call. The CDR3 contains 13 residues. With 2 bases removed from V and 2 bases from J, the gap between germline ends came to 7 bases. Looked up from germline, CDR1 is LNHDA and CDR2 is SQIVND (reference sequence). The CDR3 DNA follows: TGTGCCAGTAGTATACGTTACGCCTACGAGCAGTACTTC. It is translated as CASSIRYAYEQYF.

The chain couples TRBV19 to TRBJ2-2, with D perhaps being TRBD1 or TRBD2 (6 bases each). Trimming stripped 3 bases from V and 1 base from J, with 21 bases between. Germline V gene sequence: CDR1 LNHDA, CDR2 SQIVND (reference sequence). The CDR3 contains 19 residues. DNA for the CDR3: TGTGCCAGTAGTATGGGGTCGGTCCAAGGGGGGCGGAACACCGGGGAGCTGTTTTTT. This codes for CASSMGSVQGGRNTGELFF.

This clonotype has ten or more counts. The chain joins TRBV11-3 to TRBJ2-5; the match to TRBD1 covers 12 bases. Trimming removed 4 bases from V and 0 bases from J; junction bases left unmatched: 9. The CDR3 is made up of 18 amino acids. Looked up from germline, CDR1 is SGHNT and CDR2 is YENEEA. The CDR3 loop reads CASSWPGQGALDQETQYF. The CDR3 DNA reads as TGTGCCAGCAGCTGGCCGGGACAGGGGGCTTTGGACCAAGAGACCCAGTACTTC. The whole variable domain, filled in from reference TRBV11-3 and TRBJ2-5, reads EAGVVQSPRYKIIEKKQPVAFWCNPISGHNTLYWYLQNLGQGPELLIRYENEEAVDDSQLPKDRFSAERLKGVDSTLKIQPAELGDSAVYLCASSWPGQGALDQETQYFGPGTRLLVL.

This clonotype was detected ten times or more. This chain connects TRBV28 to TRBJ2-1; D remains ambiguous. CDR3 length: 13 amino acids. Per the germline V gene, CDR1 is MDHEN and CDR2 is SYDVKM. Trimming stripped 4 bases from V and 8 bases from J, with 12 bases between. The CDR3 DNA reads TGTGCCAGCAGTTCTTCCTCCCTCCATGAGCAGTTCTTC. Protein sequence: CASSSSSLHEQFF.

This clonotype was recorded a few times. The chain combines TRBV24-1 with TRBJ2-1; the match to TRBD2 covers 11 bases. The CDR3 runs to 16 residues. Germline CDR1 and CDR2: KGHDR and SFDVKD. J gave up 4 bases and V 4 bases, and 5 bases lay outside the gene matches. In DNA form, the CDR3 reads TGTGCCACCAGTGACCATGGGACTAGCGGTTACAATGAGCAGTTCTTC. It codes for CATSDHGTSGYNEQFF.

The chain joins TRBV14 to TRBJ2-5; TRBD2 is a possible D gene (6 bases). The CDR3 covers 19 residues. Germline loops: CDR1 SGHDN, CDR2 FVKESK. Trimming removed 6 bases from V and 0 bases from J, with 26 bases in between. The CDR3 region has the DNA TGTGCCAGCAGTGGAGGTGGGAGTAGCGGAAAGCCGTACCAAGAGACCCAGTACTTC. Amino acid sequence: CASSGGGSSGKPYQETQYF.

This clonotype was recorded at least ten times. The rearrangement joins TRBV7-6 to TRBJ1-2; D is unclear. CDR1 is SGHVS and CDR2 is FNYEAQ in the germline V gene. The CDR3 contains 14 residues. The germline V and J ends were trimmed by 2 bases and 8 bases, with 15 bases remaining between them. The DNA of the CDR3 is TGTGCCAGCAGCTTAAGTCGTTCTGGGTCCGGCTACACCTTC. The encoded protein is CASSLSRSGSGYTF.

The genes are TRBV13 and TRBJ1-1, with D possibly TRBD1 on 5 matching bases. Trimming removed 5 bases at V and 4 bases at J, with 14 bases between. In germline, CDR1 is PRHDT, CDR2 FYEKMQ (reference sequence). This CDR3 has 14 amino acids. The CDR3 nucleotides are TGTGCCAGCAGCCCCGCGGGGGGTGGCACTGAAGCTTTCTTT. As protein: CASSPAGGGTEAFF.

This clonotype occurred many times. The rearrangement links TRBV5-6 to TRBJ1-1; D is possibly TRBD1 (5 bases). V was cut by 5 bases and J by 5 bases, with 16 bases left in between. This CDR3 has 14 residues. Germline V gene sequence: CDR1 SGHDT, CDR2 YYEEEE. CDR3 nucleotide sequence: TGTGCCAGCAGGGGGGAACTCATGGGAACTGAAGCTTTCTTT. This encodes CASRGELMGTEAFF.

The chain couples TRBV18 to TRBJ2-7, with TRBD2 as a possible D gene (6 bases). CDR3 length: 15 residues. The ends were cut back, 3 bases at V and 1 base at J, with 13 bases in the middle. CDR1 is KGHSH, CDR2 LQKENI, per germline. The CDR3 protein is CASSPGLEGSYEQYF. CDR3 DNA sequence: TGTGCCAGCTCACCGGGCCTGGAGGGGTCCTACGAGCAGTACTTC.

The CDR3 DNA reads TGTGCCAGCAGCTTACCCATCCGGGGGCCGAGCACCGGGGAGCTGTTTTTT. Protein: CASSLPIRGPSTGELFF. The J gene is TRBJ2-2, the V gene TRBV7-9; TRBD1 or TRBD2 may be the D gene (6 bases each). The germline gives CDR1 SEHNR, CDR2 FQNEAQ (reference sequence). This CDR3 has 17 residues. Trimming removed 2 bases from V and 4 bases from J, with 17 bases in between.

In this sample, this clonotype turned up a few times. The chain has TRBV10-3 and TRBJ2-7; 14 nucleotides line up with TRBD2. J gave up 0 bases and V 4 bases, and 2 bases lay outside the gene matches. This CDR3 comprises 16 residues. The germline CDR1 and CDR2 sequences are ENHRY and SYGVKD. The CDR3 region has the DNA TGTGCCATCAGTGCCGGGACTAGCGGGAGCTCCTACGAGCAGTACTTC. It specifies CAISAGTSGSSYEQYF.

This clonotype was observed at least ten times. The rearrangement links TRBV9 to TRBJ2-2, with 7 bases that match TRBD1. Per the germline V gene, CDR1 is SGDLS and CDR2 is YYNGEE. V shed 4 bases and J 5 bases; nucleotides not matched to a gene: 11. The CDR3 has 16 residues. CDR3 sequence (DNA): TGTGCCAGCAGCTTCTCCACAGGGGTGACTACCGGGGAGCTGTTTTTT. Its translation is CASSFSTGVTTGELFF.

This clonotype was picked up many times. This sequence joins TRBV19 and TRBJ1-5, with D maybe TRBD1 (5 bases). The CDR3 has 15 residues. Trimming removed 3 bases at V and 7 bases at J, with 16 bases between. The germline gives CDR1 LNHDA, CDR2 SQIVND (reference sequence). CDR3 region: CASSIWGRAEQPQHF. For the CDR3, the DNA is TGTGCCAGTAGTATTTGGGGCAGGGCGGAGCAGCCCCAGCATTTT.

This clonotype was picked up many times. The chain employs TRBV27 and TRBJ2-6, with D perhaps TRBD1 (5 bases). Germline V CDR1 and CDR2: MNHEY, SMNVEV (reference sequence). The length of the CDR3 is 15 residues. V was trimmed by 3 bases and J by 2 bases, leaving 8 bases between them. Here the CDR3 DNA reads TGTGCCAGCAGTTTGTTAGGGGCTGGGGCCAACGTCCTGACTTTC. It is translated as CASSLLGAGANVLTF.

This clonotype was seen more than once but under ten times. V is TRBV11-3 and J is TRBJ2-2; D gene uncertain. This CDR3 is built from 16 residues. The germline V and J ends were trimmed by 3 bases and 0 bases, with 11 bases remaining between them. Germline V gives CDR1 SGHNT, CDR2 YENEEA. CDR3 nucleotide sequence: TGTGCCAGCAGCTTCGAAGAAAAAGCGAACACCGGGGAGCTGTTTTTT. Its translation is CASSFEEKANTGELFF.

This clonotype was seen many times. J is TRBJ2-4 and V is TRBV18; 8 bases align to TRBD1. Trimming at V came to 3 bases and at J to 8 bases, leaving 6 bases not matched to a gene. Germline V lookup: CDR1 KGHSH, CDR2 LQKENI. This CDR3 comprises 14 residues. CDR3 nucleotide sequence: TGTGCCAGCTCACCCCCGACAGGGGATGACATTCAGTACTTC. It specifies CASSPPTGDDIQYF. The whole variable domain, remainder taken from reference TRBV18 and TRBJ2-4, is NAGVMQNPRHLVRRRGQEARLRCSPMKGHSHVYWYRQLPEEGLKFMVYLQKENIIDESGMPKERFSAEFPKEGPSILRIQQVVRGDSAAYFCASSPPTGDDIQYFGAGTRLSVL.

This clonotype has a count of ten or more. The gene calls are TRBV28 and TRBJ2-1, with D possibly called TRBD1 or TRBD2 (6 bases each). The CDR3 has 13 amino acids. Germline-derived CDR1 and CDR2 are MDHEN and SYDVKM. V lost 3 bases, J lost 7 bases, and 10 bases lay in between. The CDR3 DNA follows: TGTGCCAGCAGTTTTCAGGGGAGGAATGAGCAGTTCTTC. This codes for CASSFQGRNEQFF.